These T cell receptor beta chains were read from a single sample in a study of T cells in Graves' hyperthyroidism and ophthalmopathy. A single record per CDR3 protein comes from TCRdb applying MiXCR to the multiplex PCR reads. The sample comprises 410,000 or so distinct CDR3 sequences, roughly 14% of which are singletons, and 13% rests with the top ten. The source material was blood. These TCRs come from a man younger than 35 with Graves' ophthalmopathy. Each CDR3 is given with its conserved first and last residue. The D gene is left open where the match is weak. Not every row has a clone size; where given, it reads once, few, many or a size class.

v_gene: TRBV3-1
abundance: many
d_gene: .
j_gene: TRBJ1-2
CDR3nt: TGTGCCAGCAGCTCCGCCGGGGCGTTTGGCTACACCTTC
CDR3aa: CASSSAGAFGYTF

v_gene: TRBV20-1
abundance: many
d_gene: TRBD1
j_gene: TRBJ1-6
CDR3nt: TGCAGTGCTACGGGACAGAATAATTCACCCCTCCACTTT
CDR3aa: CSATGQNNSPLHF

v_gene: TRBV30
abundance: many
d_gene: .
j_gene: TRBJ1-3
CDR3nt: TGTGCCTGGAGTGTATGGCTCTCTGGAAACACCATATATTTT
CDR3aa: CAWSVWLSGNTIYF

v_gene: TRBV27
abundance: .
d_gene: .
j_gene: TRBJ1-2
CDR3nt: TGTGCCAGCACCCTTTTTTCGGGGGCTACTAACTATGGCTACACCTTC
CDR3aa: CASTLFSGATNYGYTF

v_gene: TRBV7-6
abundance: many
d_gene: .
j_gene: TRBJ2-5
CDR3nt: TGTGCCAGCACCCGGCAGGCAGGTACAGGGGAGACCCAGTACTTC
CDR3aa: CASTRQAGTGETQYF

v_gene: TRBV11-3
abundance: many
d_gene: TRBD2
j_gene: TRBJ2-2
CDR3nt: TGTGCCAGCAGCTTAAGTTACCTAGCGGGGCACACCGGGGAGCTGTTTTTT
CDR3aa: CASSLSYLAGHTGELFF

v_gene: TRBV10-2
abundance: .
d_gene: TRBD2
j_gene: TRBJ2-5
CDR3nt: TGCGCCAGCACAGCGGGGGGCCGAGAGACCCAGTACTTC
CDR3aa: CASTAGGRETQYF

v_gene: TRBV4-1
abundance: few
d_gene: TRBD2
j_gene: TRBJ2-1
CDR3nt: TGCGCCAGCAGCCAAGATGGCTACCGGGGGAGGGCCAACAATGAGCAGTTCTTC
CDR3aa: CASSQDGYRGRANNEQFF

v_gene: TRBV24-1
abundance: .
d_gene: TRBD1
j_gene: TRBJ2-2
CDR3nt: TGTGCCACCAGTGAGTCCCCGGGACAGGGGGAAAGCACCGGGGAGCTGTTTTTT
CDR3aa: CATSESPGQGESTGELFF

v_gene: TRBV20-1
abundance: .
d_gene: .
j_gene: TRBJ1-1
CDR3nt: TGCAGTGCTTACCCGAATAGCAACACTGAAGCTTTCTTT
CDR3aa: CSAYPNSNTEAFF

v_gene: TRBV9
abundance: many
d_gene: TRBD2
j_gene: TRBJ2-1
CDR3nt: TGTGCCAGCAGCCTTGCGGCGGGAGTAGGGAGTGAGCAGTTCTTC
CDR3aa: CASSLAAGVGSEQFF

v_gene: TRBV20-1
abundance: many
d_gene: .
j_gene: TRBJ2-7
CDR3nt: TGCAGTGCTAGTGGGGTCCAGCAGGGCTACGAGCAGTACTTC
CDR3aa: CSASGVQQGYEQYF

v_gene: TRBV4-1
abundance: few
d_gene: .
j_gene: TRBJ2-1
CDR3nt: TGCGCCAGCAGCCTCGGGATGTTCGATGAGCAGTTCTTC
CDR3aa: CASSLGMFDEQFF

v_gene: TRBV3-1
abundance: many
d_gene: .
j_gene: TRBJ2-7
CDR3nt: TGTGCCAGCAGCCAAGTGGGGACCTACGAGCAGTACTTC
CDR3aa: CASSQVGTYEQYF